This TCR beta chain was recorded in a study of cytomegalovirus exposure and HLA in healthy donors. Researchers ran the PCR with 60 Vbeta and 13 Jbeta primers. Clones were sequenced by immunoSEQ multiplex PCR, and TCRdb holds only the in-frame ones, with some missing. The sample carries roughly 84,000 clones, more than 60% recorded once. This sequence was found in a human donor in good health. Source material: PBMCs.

Here the CDR3 DNA reads TGCGCCAGCAGCTCGTATCCGGCTAGCGGACCAGATACGCAGTATTTT. This translates into CASSSYPASGPDTQYF. V gene TRBV5-1 combines with J gene TRBJ2-3; 7 bases match TRBD2. The germline gives CDR1 SGHRS, CDR2 YFSETQ. The CDR3 is 16 amino acids. Unmatched junction bases numbered 11, after V lost 3 bases and J lost 4 bases.